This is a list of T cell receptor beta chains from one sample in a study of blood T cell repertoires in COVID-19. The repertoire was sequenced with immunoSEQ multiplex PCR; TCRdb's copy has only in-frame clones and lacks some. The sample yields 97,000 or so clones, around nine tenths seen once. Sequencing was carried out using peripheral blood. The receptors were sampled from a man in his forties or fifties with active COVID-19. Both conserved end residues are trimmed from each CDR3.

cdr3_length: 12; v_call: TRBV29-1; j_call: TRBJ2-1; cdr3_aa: SVEDLDSYNEQF
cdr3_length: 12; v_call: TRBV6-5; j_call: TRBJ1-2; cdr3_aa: ASRPGTGNYGYT
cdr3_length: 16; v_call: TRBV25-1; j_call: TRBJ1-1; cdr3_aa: ASSGLQGPGTMNTEAF
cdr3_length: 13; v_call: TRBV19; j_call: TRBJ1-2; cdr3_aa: ASSIVGSQRYGYT
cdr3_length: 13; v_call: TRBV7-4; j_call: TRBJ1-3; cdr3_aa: ASSLVQGTGNTIY
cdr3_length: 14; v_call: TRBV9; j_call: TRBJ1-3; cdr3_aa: ASSTTAGQGGNTIY
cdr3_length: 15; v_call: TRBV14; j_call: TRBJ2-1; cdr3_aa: ASSHGPTSGNYNEQF
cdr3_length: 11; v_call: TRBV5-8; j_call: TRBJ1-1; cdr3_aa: ASSLTRSTEAF
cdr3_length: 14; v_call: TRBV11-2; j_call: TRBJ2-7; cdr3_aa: ASSSRLGGGAYEQY
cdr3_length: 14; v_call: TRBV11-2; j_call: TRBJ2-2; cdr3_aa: ASSLGHRDLTGELF
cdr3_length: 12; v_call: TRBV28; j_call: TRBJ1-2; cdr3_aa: ASSVTGTGGGYT
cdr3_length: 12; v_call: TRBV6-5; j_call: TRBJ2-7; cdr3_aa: ASSLQGTQHEQY
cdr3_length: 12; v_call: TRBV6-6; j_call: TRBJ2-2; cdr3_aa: ASSYLSGTGELF
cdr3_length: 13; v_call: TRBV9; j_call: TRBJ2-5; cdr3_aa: ASSPGRSPQETQY
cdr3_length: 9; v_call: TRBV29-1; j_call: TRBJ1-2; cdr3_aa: SVVGGYGYT
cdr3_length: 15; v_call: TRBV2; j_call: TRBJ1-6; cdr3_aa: ASSYRTGRSYNSPLH
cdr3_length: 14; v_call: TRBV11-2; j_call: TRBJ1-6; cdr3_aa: ASSLFPRGYNSPLH
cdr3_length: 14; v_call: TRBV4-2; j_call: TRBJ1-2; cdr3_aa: ASSQDGAAANYGYT
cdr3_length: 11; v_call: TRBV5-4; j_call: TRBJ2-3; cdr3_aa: ASSAQGSDTQY
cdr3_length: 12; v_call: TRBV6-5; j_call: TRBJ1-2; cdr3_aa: ASSYREVGYGYT
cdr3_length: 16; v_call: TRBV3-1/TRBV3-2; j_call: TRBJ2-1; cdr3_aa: ASSDLKTGPYSYNEQF
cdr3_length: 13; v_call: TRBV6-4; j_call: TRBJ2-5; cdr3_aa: ASSLLAGGVETQY